Sequencing of this T cell receptor beta chain was carried out in a study of PD-L1 blockade in urothelial cancer. In the study overall: Every 3 weeks, patients received intravenous atezolizumab 1,200 mg, beginning 2014. Broader study findings: Pretreatment TCR clonality in blood, when below the median, was predictive of better survival.

Germline V gene sequence: CDR1 LNHDA, CDR2 SQIVND (reference sequence). The junction had 21 bases not matched to a gene; V was cut back by 5 bases and J by 2 bases. CDR3 size: 19 residues. Synthetically made TCR analog templates were put into each PCR as spikes. Profiling relied on immunoSEQ multiplex PCR, and the TCRdb table lists in-frame clones only, not all of them. Of 60,000 or so clones in the sample, approximately 80% are singletons; the top ten hold about 2.9%. This clone was picked up one time. Its specificity is unknown. Indicated time point: pretreatment peripheral blood. Patients' urothelial carcinoma was locally advanced or metastatic.

The clonotype was recovered from a man between 70 and 80 years old with urothelial cancer. The chain recombines TRBV19 with TRBJ2-7, with 7 nucleotides matching TRBD2. Source: PBMCs, taken around atezolizumab (anti-PD-L1) treatment. In nucleotides, the CDR3 is TGTGCCAGTAGTGCACGTTGGCTGGGGGGGTCCCTCCCCACCTACGAGCAGTACTTC. Its translation: CASSARWLGGSLPTYEQYF.